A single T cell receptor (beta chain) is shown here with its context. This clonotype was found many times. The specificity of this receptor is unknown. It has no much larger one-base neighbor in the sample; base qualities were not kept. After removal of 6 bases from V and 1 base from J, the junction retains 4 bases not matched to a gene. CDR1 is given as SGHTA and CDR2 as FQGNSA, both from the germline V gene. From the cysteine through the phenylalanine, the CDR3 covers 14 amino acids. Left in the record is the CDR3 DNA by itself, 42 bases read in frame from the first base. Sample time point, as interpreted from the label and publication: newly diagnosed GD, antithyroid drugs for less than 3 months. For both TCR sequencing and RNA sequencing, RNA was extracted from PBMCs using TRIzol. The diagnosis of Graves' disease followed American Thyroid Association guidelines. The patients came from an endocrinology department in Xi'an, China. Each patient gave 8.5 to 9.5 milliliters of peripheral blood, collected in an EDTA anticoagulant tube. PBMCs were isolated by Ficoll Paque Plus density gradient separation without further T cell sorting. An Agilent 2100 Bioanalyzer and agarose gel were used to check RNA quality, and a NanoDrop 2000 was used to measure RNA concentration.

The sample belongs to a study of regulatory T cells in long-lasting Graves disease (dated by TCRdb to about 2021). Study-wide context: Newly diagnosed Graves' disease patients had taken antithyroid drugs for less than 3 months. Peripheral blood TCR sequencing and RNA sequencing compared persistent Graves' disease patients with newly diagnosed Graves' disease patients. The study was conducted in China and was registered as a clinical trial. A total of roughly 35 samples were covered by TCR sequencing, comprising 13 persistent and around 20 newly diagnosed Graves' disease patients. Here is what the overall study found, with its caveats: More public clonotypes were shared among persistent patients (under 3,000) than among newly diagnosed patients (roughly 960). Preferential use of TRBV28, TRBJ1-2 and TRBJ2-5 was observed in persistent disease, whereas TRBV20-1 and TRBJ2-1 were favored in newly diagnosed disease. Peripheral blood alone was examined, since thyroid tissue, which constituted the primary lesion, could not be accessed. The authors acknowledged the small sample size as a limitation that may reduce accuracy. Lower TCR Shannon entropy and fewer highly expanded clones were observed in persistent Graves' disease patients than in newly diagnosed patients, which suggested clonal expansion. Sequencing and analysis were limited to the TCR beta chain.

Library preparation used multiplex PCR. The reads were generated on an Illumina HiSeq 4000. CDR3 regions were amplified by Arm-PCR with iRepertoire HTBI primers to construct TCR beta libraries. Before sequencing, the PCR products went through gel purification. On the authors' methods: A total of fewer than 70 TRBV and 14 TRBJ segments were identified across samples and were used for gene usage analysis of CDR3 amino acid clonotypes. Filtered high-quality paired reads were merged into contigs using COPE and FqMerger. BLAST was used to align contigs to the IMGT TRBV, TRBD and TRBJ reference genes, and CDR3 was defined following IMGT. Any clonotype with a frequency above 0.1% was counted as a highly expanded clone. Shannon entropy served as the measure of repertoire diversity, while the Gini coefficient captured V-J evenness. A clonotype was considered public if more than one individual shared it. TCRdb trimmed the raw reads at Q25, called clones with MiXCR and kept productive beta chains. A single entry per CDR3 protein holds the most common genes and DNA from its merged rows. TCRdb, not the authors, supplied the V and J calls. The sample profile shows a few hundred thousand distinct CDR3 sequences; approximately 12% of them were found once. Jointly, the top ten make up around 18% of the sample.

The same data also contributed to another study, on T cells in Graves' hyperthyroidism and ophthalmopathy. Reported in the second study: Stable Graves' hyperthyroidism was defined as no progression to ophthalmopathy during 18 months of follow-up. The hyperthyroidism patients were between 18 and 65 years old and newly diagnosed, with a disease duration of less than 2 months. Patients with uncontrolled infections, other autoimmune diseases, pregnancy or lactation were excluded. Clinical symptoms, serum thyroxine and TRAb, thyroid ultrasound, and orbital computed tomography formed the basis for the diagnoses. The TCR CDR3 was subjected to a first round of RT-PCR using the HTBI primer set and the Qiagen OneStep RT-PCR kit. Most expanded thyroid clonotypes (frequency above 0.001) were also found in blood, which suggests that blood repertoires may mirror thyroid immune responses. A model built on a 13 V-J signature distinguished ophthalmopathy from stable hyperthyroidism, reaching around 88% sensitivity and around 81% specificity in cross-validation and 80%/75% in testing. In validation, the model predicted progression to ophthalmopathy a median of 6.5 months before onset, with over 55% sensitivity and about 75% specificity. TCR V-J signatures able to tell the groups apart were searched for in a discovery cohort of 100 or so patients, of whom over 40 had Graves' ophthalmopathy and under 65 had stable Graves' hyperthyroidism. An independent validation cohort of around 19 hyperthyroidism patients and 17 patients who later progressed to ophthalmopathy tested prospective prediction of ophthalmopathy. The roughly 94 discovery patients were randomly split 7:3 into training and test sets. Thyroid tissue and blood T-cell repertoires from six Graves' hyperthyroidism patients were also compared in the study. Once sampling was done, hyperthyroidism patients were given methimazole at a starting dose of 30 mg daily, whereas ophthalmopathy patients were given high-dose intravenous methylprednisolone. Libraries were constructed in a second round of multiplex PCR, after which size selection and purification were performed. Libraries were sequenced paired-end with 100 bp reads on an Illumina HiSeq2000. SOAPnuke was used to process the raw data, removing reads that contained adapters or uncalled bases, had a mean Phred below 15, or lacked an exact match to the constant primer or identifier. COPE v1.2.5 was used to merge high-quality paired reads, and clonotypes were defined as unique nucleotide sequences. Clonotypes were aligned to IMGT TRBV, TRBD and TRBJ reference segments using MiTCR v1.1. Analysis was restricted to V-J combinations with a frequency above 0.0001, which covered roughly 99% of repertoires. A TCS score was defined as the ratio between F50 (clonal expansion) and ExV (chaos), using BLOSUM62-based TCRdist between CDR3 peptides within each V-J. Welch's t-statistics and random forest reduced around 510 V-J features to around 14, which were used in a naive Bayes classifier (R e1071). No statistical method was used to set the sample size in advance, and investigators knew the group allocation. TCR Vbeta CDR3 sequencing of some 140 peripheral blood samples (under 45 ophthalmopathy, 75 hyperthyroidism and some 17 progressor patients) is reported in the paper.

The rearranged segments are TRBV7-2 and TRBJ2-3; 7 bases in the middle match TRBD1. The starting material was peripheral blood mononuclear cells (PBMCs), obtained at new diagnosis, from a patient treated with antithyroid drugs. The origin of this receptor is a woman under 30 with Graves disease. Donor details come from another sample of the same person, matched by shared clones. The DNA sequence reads TGTGCCAGCAGTGACAGGGTCGGCACAGATACGCAGTATTTT. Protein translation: CASSDRVGTDTQYF.